These 31 T cell receptor beta chains share one sample of origin, sequenced in a study of response to subunit inactivated influenza vaccine. TCRdb passed the RT-PCR reads through MiXCR, listing each CDR3 protein once. The sample has around 170,000 distinct CDR3 sequences; about 10% are singletons. The starting material was CD8+ T cells sorted from PBMCs, obtained roughly 24 months after vaccination. These receptor sequences come from a man between 50 and 70 years old who received an inactivated influenza vaccine.

The chain is built from TRBV28 and TRBJ2-7, with D maybe TRBD1 (5 bases). Trimming cost V 3 bases and J 2 bases, with 8 bases left between them. Looked up from germline, CDR1 is MDHEN and CDR2 is SYDVKM. The CDR3 has 13 amino acids. The chain's CDR3 is CASSFVTAYEQYF. The CDR3 nucleotides are TGTGCCAGCAGTTTCGTGACAGCCTACGAGCAGTACTTC.

This rearrangement joins TRBV29-1 to TRBJ2-1; 10 bases are shared with TRBD2. Germline V gene data show CDR1 as SQVTM and CDR2 as ANQGSEA. CDR3 size: 13 residues. V dropped 0 bases and J dropped 13; count of bases not matched to a gene: 6. CDR3 sequence: CSVEDRLAGEQFF. The CDR3 nucleotides read TGCAGCGTTGAAGATCGGCTAGCGGGAGAACAGTTCTTC.

This sequence joins TRBV5-7 and TRBJ2-1; D gene uncertain. TRBV5-7 is labeled an ORF, and its function is uncertain. V dropped 7 bases and J dropped 8 bases, with 19 bases sitting between them. CDR3 length: 14 amino acids. CDR3 sequence: CASGPGLVYDEQFF. DNA of the CDR3: TGTGCCAGCGGCCCCGGGCTGGTTTATGATGAGCAGTTCTTC.

This clonotype was observed a few times. The chain couples TRBV5-8 to TRBJ1-5, with 7 nucleotides matching TRBD1. Trimming at V came to 3 bases and at J to 0 bases, leaving 6 bases not matched to a gene. The V gene's germline CDR1 is SGHTS and CDR2 YDEGEE. The CDR3 has 16 amino acids. This chain's CDR3 is CASSSGQAYSNQPQHF. The DNA for the CDR3 is TGTGCCAGCAGCTCCGGACAGGCTTATAGCAATCAGCCCCAGCATTTT.

The J gene is TRBJ2-5, the V gene TRBV13, with 10 bases aligning to TRBD2. This CDR3 has 14 residues. Unmatched junction bases numbered 4, after V lost 5 bases and J lost 4 bases. Per germline, CDR1 PRHDT and CDR2 FYEKMQ (reference sequence). CDR3 in DNA: TGTGCCAGCAGCCGGACTAGCGGTAGAGAGACCCAGTACTTC. Residues: CASSRTSGRETQYF.

This clonotype turned up a few times. V and J are TRBV29-1 and TRBJ2-7; 10 nucleotides agree with TRBD2. V dropped 6 bases and J dropped 2; count of bases not matched to a gene: 4. The CDR3 length is 13 residues. Germline loops: CDR1 SQVTM, CDR2 ANQGSEA. Here the CDR3 DNA reads TGCAGCGTAACTAGCGGGATCGCCTACGAGCAGTACTTC. Its translation is CSVTSGIAYEQYF.

There are a few counts of this clonotype. The CDR3 DNA is TGTGCCAGCACCCACGATGGGGCAGGGGGCATTGGAGATACGCAGTATTTT. The encoded protein is CASTHDGAGGIGDTQYF. This rearrangement joins TRBV6-2 or TRBV6-3 to TRBJ2-3; 8 bases align to TRBD1. V dropped 7 bases and J dropped 5; count of bases not matched to a gene: 17. Germline V CDR1 and CDR2: MNHEY, SVGEGT. CDR3 length equals 17 residues.

The chain recombines TRBV9 with TRBJ2-2; 7 nucleotides agree with TRBD2. CDR1 and CDR2 (germline): SGDLS, YYNGEE. This CDR3 has 14 amino acids. Trimming at V came to 2 bases and at J to 5 bases, leaving 3 bases not matched to a gene. CDR3 sequence reads: CASSVSGITGELFF. CDR3 coding DNA: TGTGCCAGCAGCGTCAGCGGGATTACCGGGGAGCTGTTTTTT.

This clonotype was seen at least ten times. The chain links TRBV28 to TRBJ2-3; D not certain. V dropped 1 base and J dropped 4 bases, with 6 bases sitting between them. The CDR3 has 13 amino acids. Per the germline V gene, CDR1 is MDHEN and CDR2 is SYDVKM. The chain's CDR3 is CASSLYPPDTQYF. CDR3 DNA: TGTGCCAGCAGTTTATATCCTCCAGATACGCAGTATTTT.

The table lists this clonotype with a few counts. The chain is built from TRBV7-6 and TRBJ2-7; 8 bases are shared with TRBD1. The CDR3 loop spans 15 amino acids. The germline CDR1 and CDR2 sequences are SGHVS and FNYEAQ. The junction had 8 bases not matched to a gene; V was cut back by 1 base and J by 6 bases. Written as DNA, the CDR3 is TGTGCCAGCAGCTTAGTGGCAGGGGGCCTGGGCGAGCAGTACTTC. Translating gives CASSLVAGGLGEQYF.

This clonotype was detected ten times or more. The chain joins TRBV5-1 to TRBJ2-3; D gene uncertain. Trimming cost V 1 base and J 2 bases, with 17 bases left between them. Germline CDR1 is SGHRS and CDR2 is YFSETQ. This CDR3 is 17 amino acids long. For the CDR3, the DNA is TGCGCCAGCAGCTTGACGCCCCGGGCCTACACCACAGATACGCAGTATTTT. This gives the protein CASSLTPRAYTTDTQYF.

This clonotype was counted between two and nine times. Here the CDR3 DNA reads TGTGCCAGCAGCCACGGGGGGCACATCAGCTCCTATAATTCACCCCTCCACTTT. Its protein is CASSHGGHISSYNSPLHF. The V gene is TRBV3-1, the J gene TRBJ1-6; perhaps TRBD1 as D (6 bases). The CDR3 runs 18 residues. V was trimmed by 3 bases and J by 0 bases, leaving 15 bases between them. The germline V gene has CDR1 LGHDT and CDR2 YNNKEL (reference sequence).

At least ten counts were recorded for this clonotype. The chain employs TRBV14 and TRBJ2-2; 8 bases map to TRBD1. With 3 bases clipped from V and 2 bases from J, the junction kept 8 bases outside the gene matches. The CDR3 has 17 amino acids. Germline lookup yields CDR1 SGHDN and CDR2 FVKESK. The CDR3 reads CASSQPPGGFNTGELFF. The CDR3, as DNA: TGTGCCAGCAGCCAGCCGCCAGGGGGCTTCAACACCGGGGAGCTGTTTTTT. The full variable domain, completed using reference TRBV14 and TRBJ2-2, is EAGVTQFPSHSVIEKGQTVTLRCDPISGHDNLYWYRRVMGKEIKFLLHFVKESKQDESGMPNNRFLAERTGGTYSTLKVQPAELEDSGVYFCASSQPPGGFNTGELFFGEGSRLTVL.

The table lists this clonotype with a few counts. The chain combines TRBV6-2 or TRBV6-3 with TRBJ2-1, with D hard to call. V was pared by 2 bases and J by 8 bases, with 4 bases between. The CDR3 has 11 amino acids. Germline CDR1 MNHEY, CDR2 SVGEGT. The DNA for the CDR3 is TGTGCCAGCAGTTACGGCTATGAGCAGTTCTTC. It codes for CASSYGYEQFF.

This clonotype was recorded many times. The V gene is TRBV5-1, the J gene TRBJ1-2; D is possibly TRBD1 (6 bases). V gave up 0 bases and J gave up 2 bases, with 8 bases separating them. Germline CDR1 reads SGHRS; CDR2 reads YFSETQ. The CDR3 is 14 residues long. Here the CDR3 reads CASSLDRANYGYTF. DNA of the CDR3: TGCGCCAGCAGCTTGGACAGGGCCAACTATGGCTACACCTTC.

The gene calls are TRBV4-2 and TRBJ2-5; D possibly corresponds to TRBD2 (5 bases). The CDR3 length is 15 residues. The V end was cut by 0 bases, the J end by 2 bases, with 10 bases between. From germline, CDR1 is LGHNA and CDR2 YNFKEQ. DNA of the CDR3: TGTGCCAGCAGCCAAGATGGAACTAGACAAGAGACCCAGTACTTC. This translates into CASSQDGTRQETQYF.

V is TRBV5-5 and J is TRBJ2-7; 11 bases are shared with TRBD2. Trimming removed 7 bases from V and 5 bases from J; junction bases left unmatched: 11. This CDR3 spans 15 amino acids. Per germline, CDR1 SGHKS and CDR2 YYEKEE (reference sequence). CDR3 in DNA: TGTGCCAGCGGCCCCGGGCTAGCGGGAGGAAACGAGCAGTACTTC. The encoded protein is CASGPGLAGGNEQYF.

This clonotype was seen many times. The chain combines TRBV29-1 with TRBJ2-7; the match to TRBD2 covers 7 bases. The CDR3 sequence is 12 residues long. The germline V gene encodes CDR1 SQVTM and CDR2 ANQGSEA. With V trimmed by 2 bases and J by 6 bases, 4 bases remained unmatched. The CDR3 DNA is TGCAGCGTTGAATTGGTAGCGGGCGAGCAGTACTTC. Translation: CSVELVAGEQYF.

The chain uses TRBV12-3 or TRBV12-4 and TRBJ1-6; perhaps TRBD1 as D (5 bases). CDR3 length: 16 amino acids. Between the trimmed V and J ends, which lost 2 bases and 0 bases, there was a span of 8 bases. The CDR3 bases are TGTGCCAGCAGTTTATCAGGGTACTCCTATAATTCACCCCTCCACTTT. Its translation: CASSLSGYSYNSPLHF.

The table lists this clonotype with a few counts. The chain combines TRBV6-2 or TRBV6-3 with TRBJ2-2, with D maybe TRBD2 (6 bases). CDR3 length equals 14 residues. In germline, CDR1 is MNHEY, CDR2 SVGEGT. The V and J ends lost 4 bases and 6 bases respectively, with 12 bases between them. In nucleotides, the CDR3 is TGTGCCAGCAGTTCTCCTGGGAGGCCCGGGGAGCTGTTTTTT. Its translation is CASSSPGRPGELFF.

This clonotype was counted many times. This sequence joins TRBV12-3 or TRBV12-4 and TRBJ2-7, with 8 nucleotides matching TRBD1. Trimming cost V 4 bases and J 0 bases; bases outside gene matches: 2. The CDR3 is made up of 14 amino acids. Written as DNA, the CDR3 is TGTGCCAGCAGTTACGGGACAGGCTCCTACGAGCAGTACTTC. This translates into CASSYGTGSYEQYF.

This clonotype was detected many times. V usage is TRBV3-1 and J usage is TRBJ2-7, with D perhaps being TRBD1 or TRBD2 (6 bases each). CDR1 and CDR2 from the germline V gene are LGHDT and YNNKEL (reference sequence). V lost 5 bases, J lost 6 bases, and 17 bases lay in between. This CDR3 comprises 14 residues. The CDR3 spells CASSEGSGAVEQYF. The CDR3 DNA sequence: TGTGCCAGCAGCGAAGGGTCGGGGGCGGTCGAGCAGTACTTC.

This clonotype was observed a few times. The chain links TRBV27 to TRBJ1-1; the D gene is possibly TRBD1 (5 bases). Germline V lookup: CDR1 MNHEY, CDR2 SMNVEV (reference sequence). The CDR3 spans 14 residues. Trimming shortened V by 4 bases and J by 4 bases, and 13 bases separated the two germline ends. The CDR3, as DNA: TGTGCCAGCAGTTCCGGGACTTATGGCACTGAAGCTTTCTTT. It encodes CASSSGTYGTEAFF.

J is TRBJ1-1 and V is TRBV7-6; 7 nucleotides agree with TRBD1. Germline assignment: CDR1 SGHVS and CDR2 FNYEAQ. The V segment lost 5 bases and the J segment 5 bases; nucleotides outside the gene matches: 8. The CDR3 is 14 residues long. The DNA for the CDR3 is TGTGCCAGCAGCGATCGAACAGGGGTTACTGAAGCTTTCTTT. Translating it yields CASSDRTGVTEAFF.

A few counts support this clonotype. The chain has TRBV7-9 and TRBJ2-1, with 8 bases aligning to TRBD2. CDR3 length: 14 residues. J gave up 5 bases and V 5 bases, and 5 bases lay outside the gene matches. CDR1 is SEHNR and CDR2 is FQNEAQ in the germline V gene (reference sequence). CDR3 bases: TGTGCCAGCAGCCACCGGCGGGGGGACAATGAGCAGTTCTTC. This codes for CASSHRRGDNEQFF.

This clonotype was counted at least ten times. This chain links TRBV3-1 with TRBJ1-1; perhaps TRBD1 as D (6 bases). V was cut by 0 bases and J by 0 bases, with 11 bases left in between. CDR1 and CDR2 (germline): LGHDT, YNNKEL (reference sequence). The CDR3 totals 16 residues. Written as DNA, the CDR3 is TGTGCCAGCAGCCAAGACCAGGGGCGGGTGAACACTGAAGCTTTCTTT. It specifies CASSQDQGRVNTEAFF.

This clonotype was recorded many times. The chain uses TRBV10-3 and TRBJ2-7; weak D call: TRBD1 (5 bases). This CDR3 region has 15 residues. Trimming removed 5 bases at V and 6 bases at J, with 20 bases between. The germline gives CDR1 ENHRY, CDR2 SYGVKD. As DNA, the CDR3 is TGTGCCATCAGTCAAGTTTTGGCAGGGCGGTCCGAGCAGTACTTC. Its protein is CAISQVLAGRSEQYF.

This clonotype was seen only a few times. CDR3 protein: CASSLVGHINTGELFF. CDR3 in DNA: TGTGCCAGCAGCCTTGTCGGACACATAAACACCGGGGAGCTGTTTTTT. This chain uses TRBV7-8 with TRBJ2-2; possibly TRBD1 for D (5 bases). The germline V gene has CDR1 SGHVS and CDR2 FQNEAQ. The CDR3 is 16 residues long. V shed 5 bases and J shed 2 bases, with 15 bases lying between them.

V usage is TRBV20-1 and J usage is TRBJ1-5; TRBD1 is a possible D gene (6 bases). This CDR3 has 15 amino acids. Trimming left V 7 bases short and J 0 bases short, with 16 bases between. Germline V gives CDR1 DFQATT, CDR2 SNEGSKA (reference sequence). CDR3 in amino acids: CSVSGQYNSNQPQHF. DNA for the CDR3: TGCAGTGTATCTGGACAGTACAATAGCAATCAGCCCCAGCATTTT.

The rearrangement uses TRBV7-8 and TRBJ2-7; D is perhaps TRBD1 (6 bases). CDR3 length equals 16 residues. The V gene lost 0 bases and the J gene lost 3 bases, with 15 bases spanning the gap. Germline V gives CDR1 SGHVS, CDR2 FQNEAQ. CDR3 nucleotides: TGTGCCAGCAGCTTAGCGGTGGGCAGGGGAAGCTACGAGCAGTACTTC. Protein sequence: CASSLAVGRGSYEQYF.

In its sample, this clonotype was seen many times. The rearrangement uses TRBV20-1 and TRBJ2-7; TRBD1 or TRBD2 may be the D gene (5 bases each). The V gene's germline CDR1 is DFQATT and CDR2 SNEGSKA (reference sequence). V was shortened by 6 bases and J by 3 bases, with 15 bases between the two germline ends. CDR3 size: 13 residues. CDR3 residues: CSAPGQFRYEQYF. CDR3 DNA sequence: TGCAGTGCCCCGGGGCAGTTCCGCTACGAGCAGTACTTC.